This T cell receptor (beta chain) appears in the sequencing data of a study of shared clonotypes between healthy human individuals. Study-level findings and limits: The study sampled only blood, and tissue repertoires likely differ.

CDR3 size: 16 residues. The germline gives CDR1 MDHEN, CDR2 SYDVKM. The V and J ends lost 2 bases and 0 bases respectively, with 13 bases between them. A deep-level run was used for the assay. Profiling relied on immunoSEQ multiplex PCR, and the TCRdb table lists in-frame clones only, not all of them. The sample lists roughly 1 million clones; 65% to 80% were seen once. The study enrolled healthy HIV-negative adults without recent acute infections or vaccinations as donors. This clone was recorded only once. Its antigen is still unknown. The receptor was derived from a young man in good health. The sequencing input was memory CD4+ T cells sorted from blood. Subset denoted: CD45RA-negative fraction. V is TRBV28 and J is TRBJ1-2; D unresolved. This CDR3 is CASSLGVRAANYGYTF. The CDR3 bases are TGTGCCAGCAGTTTAGGGGTGAGAGCTGCTAACTATGGCTACACCTTC.